The 18 T cell receptor beta chains below all came from one sample that was sequenced in a study of cytomegalovirus exposure and HLA in healthy donors. Only in-frame clones appear in the TCRdb table, and some are missing; sequencing was by immunoSEQ multiplex PCR. The sample holds 99,000 or so clones; 86% are singletons and the top ten take roughly 4%. The sample was PBMCs. These receptors all come from a woman under 30 in good health and CMV-seropositive.

The chain couples TRBV30 to TRBJ1-5; possible D gene TRBD1, 6 bases. The CDR3 length is 18 residues. The germline V and J ends were trimmed by 2 bases and 0 bases, with 20 bases remaining between them. The V gene's germline CDR1 is GTSNPN and CDR2 SVGIG (reference sequence). The CDR3 DNA sequence: TGTGCCTGGAGTCCATACGCAAAGGGGGACAATAGCAATCAGCCCCAGCATTTT. Protein sequence: CAWSPYAKGDNSNQPQHF.

The chain has TRBV7-9 and TRBJ2-7; 11 nucleotides align to TRBD2. The CDR3 loop spans 16 amino acids. J lost 5 bases, V lost 2 bases, and 8 bases had no gene match. CDR1 is SEHNR and CDR2 is FQNEAQ in the germline V gene (reference sequence). CDR3 sequence (DNA): TGTGCCAGCAGCTTATCCCTAGCGGGAGGTGGCGACGAGCAGTACTTC. The encoded protein is CASSLSLAGGGDEQYF.

Details on this clone: The junction departs from the called germline gene at one end, perhaps through a read error. The V call is TRBV7-3, the J call TRBJ2-5; TRBD2 agrees at 8 bases. Germline CDR1 reads SGHTA; CDR2 reads FQGTGA. CDR3 length equals 14 residues. The DNA for the CDR3 is TGTGCCAGCAGCTTAAACAGAGGCGGGGGGCCCCTGAACTTC. As protein: CASSLNRGGGPLNF.

The chain has TRBV5-1 and TRBJ2-7, with TRBD2 matching 12 bases. Losses at the gene ends were 0 bases for V and 0 bases for J; bases not matched to a gene: 1. Germline CDR1 reads SGHRS; CDR2 reads YFSETQ. The CDR3 is 16 residues long. CDR3 coding DNA: TGCGCCAGCAGCTTGGGACTAGCGGGGGACTCCTACGAGCAGTACTTC. Translated, it gives CASSLGLAGDSYEQYF.

The rearrangement links TRBV4-1 to TRBJ2-7; 7 nucleotides match TRBD1. The germline CDR1 and CDR2 sequences are MGHRA and YSYEKL. There are 14 residues in the CDR3. Trimming at V came to 6 bases and at J to 1 base, leaving 6 bases not matched to a gene. The CDR3 sequence: CASSRQGTSYEQYF. As DNA, the CDR3 is TGCGCCAGCAGTAGACAGGGAACGTCCTACGAGCAGTACTTC.

The chain has TRBV6-5 and TRBJ2-1, with 7 bases fitting TRBD1. The CDR3 has 14 residues. Unmatched junction bases numbered 4, after V lost 2 bases and J lost 6 bases. Germline V gene sequence: CDR1 MNHEY, CDR2 SVGAGI. This chain's CDR3 is CASSYKGTANEQFF. CDR3 nucleotide sequence: TGTGCCAGCAGTTACAAAGGGACAGCCAATGAGCAGTTCTTC.

The chain joins TRBV28 to TRBJ2-2, with D hard to call. This CDR3 contains 13 residues. The V and J ends lost 5 bases and 2 bases respectively, with 6 bases between them. Germline CDR1 MDHEN, CDR2 SYDVKM. The CDR3 is CASSPHNTGELFF. In DNA form, the CDR3 reads TGTGCCAGCAGTCCCCATAACACCGGGGAGCTGTTTTTT. Together with reference TRBV28 and TRBJ2-2, the CDR3 gives the full variable domain: DVKVTQSSRYLVKRTGEKVFLECVQDMDHENMFWYRQDPGLGLRLIYFSYDVKMKEKGDIPEGYSVSREKKERFSLILESASTNQTSMYLCASSPHNTGELFFGEGSRLTVL.

The chain has TRBV6-1 and TRBJ1-2; D is undetermined. CDR3 size: 12 residues. V dropped 3 bases and J dropped 3 bases, with 5 bases sitting between them. The V gene's germline CDR1 is MNHNS and CDR2 SASEGT. CDR3 bases: TGTGCCAGCAGTGAGGGCGACTATGGCTACACCTTC. This sequence encodes CASSEGDYGYTF.

The chain carries TRBV5-1 and TRBJ2-6; D not resolved. V shed 4 bases and J shed 4 bases, with 9 bases lying between them. Germline V lookup: CDR1 SGHRS, CDR2 YFSETQ. This CDR3 contains 14 residues. CDR3 sequence: CASSRYSGANVLTF. The CDR3 nucleotides read TGCGCCAGCAGCCGGTATTCCGGGGCCAACGTCCTGACTTTC.

With regard to this clone: A junction end diverges from the germline sequence, so it may reflect a read error. The chain links TRBV5-1 to TRBJ2-5; possibly TRBD2 for D (6 bases). Germline V CDR1 and CDR2: SGHRS, YFSETQ. The CDR3 spans 16 residues. As DNA, the CDR3 is TGCGCCAGCAACAAATGGAGGGCATTCCCCCAAGGGACCCAGTACTTC. Residues: CASNKWRAFPQGTQYF. The full variable domain, completed using reference TRBV5-1 and TRBJ2-5, is KAGVTQTPRYLIKTRGQQVTLSCSPISGHRSVSWYQQTPGQGLQFLFEYFSETQRNKGNFPGRFSGRQFSNSRSEMNVSTLELGDSALYLCASNKWRAFPQGTQYFGPGTRLLVL.

J is TRBJ2-7 and V is TRBV6-6; D is undetermined. The CDR3 consists of 14 residues. Germline V lookup: CDR1 MNHNY, CDR2 SVGAGI (reference sequence). V lost 8 bases, J lost 1 base, and 15 bases lay in between. The CDR3 DNA follows: TGTGCCAGCCAAAGACCAACAGTGTCCTACGAGCAGTACTTC. It specifies CASQRPTVSYEQYF.

The gene calls are TRBV29-1 and TRBJ1-4; 10 nucleotides match TRBD1. Germline loops: CDR1 SQVTM, CDR2 ANQGSEA. After removal of 5 bases from V and 7 bases from J, the junction contained 4 bases not matched to a gene. The CDR3 loop spans 13 amino acids. The CDR3 coding sequence is TGCAGCGTTAGACAGGGGGCTAGTGAAAAACTGTTTTTT. It encodes CSVRQGASEKLFF.

The chain joins TRBV9 to TRBJ1-5; no firm D call. Trimming pared 4 bases from V and 5 bases from J, leaving 16 bases between. Germline values: CDR1 SGDLS, CDR2 YYNGEE. There are 15 residues in the CDR3. CDR3 loop: CASSPGEGWDQPQHF. In nucleotides, the CDR3 is TGTGCCAGCAGCCCTGGGGAGGGCTGGGATCAGCCCCAGCATTTT.

The rearrangement uses TRBV18 and TRBJ2-7; 8 bases align to TRBD1. Looked up from germline, CDR1 is KGHSH and CDR2 is LQKENI. The CDR3 is 16 amino acids. J was trimmed by 2 bases and V by 4 bases; bases with no gene match: 10. The CDR3 loop is CASSLGLPGQAYEQYF. The CDR3 coding sequence is TGTGCCAGCTCACTCGGGTTACCGGGACAGGCCTACGAGCAGTACTTC.

CDR3 sequence: CASSEGLRGPDLHF. The CDR3 DNA is TGTGCCAGCAGTGAGGGGCTAAGGGGCCCCGACCTCCACTTT. The chain links TRBV6-1 to TRBJ1-6; the D gene is possibly TRBD1 (5 bases). V lost 3 bases and J lost 15, with 18 bases in between. The germline V gene has CDR1 MNHNS and CDR2 SASEGT. The CDR3 runs 14 residues.

The chain has TRBV25-1 and TRBJ2-2; unclear D gene. The V gene's germline CDR1 is MGHDK and CDR2 SYGVNS. The CDR3 runs to 12 residues. Trimming left V 3 bases short and J 5 bases short, with 4 bases between. The CDR3 region is CASSDPTGELFF. CDR3 sequence (DNA): TGTGCCAGCAGTGATCCTACCGGGGAGCTGTTTTTT.

The chain employs TRBV7-2 and TRBJ1-5; tentatively, D is TRBD1 (5 bases). CDR3 length: 16 residues. The germline V gene encodes CDR1 SGHTA and CDR2 FQGNSA. Trimming pared 0 bases from V and 2 bases from J, leaving 11 bases between. The CDR3 DNA reads as TGTGCCAGCAGCTTAGCCGTCGGGGGAGGCAATCAGCCCCAGCATTTT. The encoded protein is CASSLAVGGGNQPQHF.

At least ten counts were recorded for this clone. This chain joins TRBV19 and TRBJ1-6; 8 positions match TRBD1. The CDR3 loop spans 14 amino acids. The V and J ends lost 5 bases and 13 bases, in that order; junction bases with no gene match: 10. Germline-derived CDR1 and CDR2 are LNHDA and SQIVND (reference sequence). CDR3: CASSSTTGALPLHF. CDR3 nucleotides: TGTGCCAGTAGTTCCACGACAGGGGCCCTTCCCCTCCACTTT.